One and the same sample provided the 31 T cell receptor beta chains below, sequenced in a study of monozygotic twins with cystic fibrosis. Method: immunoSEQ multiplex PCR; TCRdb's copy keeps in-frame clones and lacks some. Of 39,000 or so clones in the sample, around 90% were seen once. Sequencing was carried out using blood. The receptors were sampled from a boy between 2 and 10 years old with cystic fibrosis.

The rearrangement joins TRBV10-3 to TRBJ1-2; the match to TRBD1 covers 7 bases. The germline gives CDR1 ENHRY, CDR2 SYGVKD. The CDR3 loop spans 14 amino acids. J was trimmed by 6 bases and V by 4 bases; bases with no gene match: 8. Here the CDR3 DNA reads TGTGCCATCAGTGCCGGACAGGACGAGGATGGCTACACCTTC. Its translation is CAISAGQDEDGYTF.

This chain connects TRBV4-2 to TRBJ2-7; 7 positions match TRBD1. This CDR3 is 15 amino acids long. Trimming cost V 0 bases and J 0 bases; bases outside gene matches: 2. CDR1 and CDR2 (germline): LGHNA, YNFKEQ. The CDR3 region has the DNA TGTGCCAGCAGCCAAGAGGACAGGAACTCCTACGAGCAGTACTTC. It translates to CASSQEDRNSYEQYF.

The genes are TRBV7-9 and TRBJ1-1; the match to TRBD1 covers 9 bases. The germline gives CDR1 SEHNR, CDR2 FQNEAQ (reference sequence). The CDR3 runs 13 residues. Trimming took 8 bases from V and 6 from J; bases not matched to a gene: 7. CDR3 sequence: CASAGTGSSEAFF. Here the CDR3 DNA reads TGTGCCAGCGCCGGGACAGGGTCGTCTGAAGCTTTCTTT.

This chain's CDR3 is CASSYKGIGETQYF. For the CDR3, the DNA is TGTGCCAGCAGTTATAAAGGGATTGGAGAGACCCAGTACTTC. The chain employs TRBV6-5 and TRBJ2-5; D remains unclear. The CDR3 is 14 residues long. The germline V and J ends were trimmed by 3 bases and 4 bases, with 12 bases remaining between them. Germline CDR1 is MNHEY and CDR2 is SVGAGI.

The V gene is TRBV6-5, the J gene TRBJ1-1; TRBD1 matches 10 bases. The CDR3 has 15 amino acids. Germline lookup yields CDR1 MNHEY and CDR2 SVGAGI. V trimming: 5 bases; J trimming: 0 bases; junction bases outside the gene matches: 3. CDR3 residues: CASSPGTGVNTEAFF. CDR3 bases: TGTGCCAGCAGTCCCGGGACAGGGGTGAACACTGAAGCTTTCTTT.

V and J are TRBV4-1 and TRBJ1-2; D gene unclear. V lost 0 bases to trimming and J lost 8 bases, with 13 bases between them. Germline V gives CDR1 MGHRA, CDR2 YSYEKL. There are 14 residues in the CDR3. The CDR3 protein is CASSQDIAASGYTF. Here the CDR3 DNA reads TGCGCCAGCAGCCAAGACATAGCGGCCAGCGGCTACACCTTC.

The CDR3 bases are TGTGCCAGACAGGGCACTGAAGCTTTCTTT. This translates into CARQGTEAFF. The rearrangement links TRBV2 to TRBJ1-1; D possibly corresponds to TRBD1 (6 bases). The V gene lost 9 bases and the J gene lost 4 bases, with 6 bases spanning the gap. Germline V gene lookup returns CDR1 SNHLY and CDR2 FYNNEI. The CDR3 has 10 residues.

The CDR3 is CASSETQGYEQYF. CDR3 coding DNA: TGTGCCAGCAGTGAAACGCAGGGTTACGAGCAGTACTTC. V gene TRBV2 combines with J gene TRBJ2-7; D might be TRBD1 (5 bases). Germline CDR1 reads SNHLY; CDR2 reads FYNNEI. This CDR3 is 13 amino acids long. V was cut by 2 bases and J by 4 bases, with 9 bases left in between.

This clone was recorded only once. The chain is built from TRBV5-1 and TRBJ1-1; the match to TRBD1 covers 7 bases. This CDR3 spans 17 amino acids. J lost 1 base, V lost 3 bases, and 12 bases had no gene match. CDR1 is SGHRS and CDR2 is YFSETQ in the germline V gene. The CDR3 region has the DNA TGCGCCAGCAGCTCGGGACAGCCGAGGGACACGAACACTGAAGCTTTCTTT. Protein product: CASSSGQPRDTNTEAFF.

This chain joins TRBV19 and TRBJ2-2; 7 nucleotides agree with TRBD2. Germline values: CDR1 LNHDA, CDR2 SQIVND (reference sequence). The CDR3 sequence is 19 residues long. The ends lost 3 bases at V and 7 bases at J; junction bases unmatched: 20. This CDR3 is CASSIRVRLEVTSVGELFF. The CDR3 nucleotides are TGTGCCAGTAGTATTAGGGTTCGACTAGAGGTCACTAGCGTCGGGGAGCTGTTTTTT.

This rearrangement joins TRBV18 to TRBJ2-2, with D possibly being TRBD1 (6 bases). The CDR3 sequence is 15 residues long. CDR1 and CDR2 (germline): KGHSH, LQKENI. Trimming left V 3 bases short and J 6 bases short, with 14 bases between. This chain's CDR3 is CASSPLEQGSGELFF. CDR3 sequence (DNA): TGTGCCAGCTCACCCCTCGAACAGGGATCCGGGGAGCTGTTTTTT.

The CDR3 region is CASSQRPSEQGGGYTF. The CDR3 DNA follows: TGCGCCAGCAGCCAAAGGCCTAGCGAACAGGGTGGAGGCTACACCTTC. The chain combines TRBV4-3 with TRBJ1-2; perhaps TRBD1 as D (6 bases). The CDR3 consists of 16 residues. V was clipped by 2 bases and J by 8 bases, with 21 bases between them. The germline V gene encodes CDR1 LGHNA and CDR2 YSLEER.

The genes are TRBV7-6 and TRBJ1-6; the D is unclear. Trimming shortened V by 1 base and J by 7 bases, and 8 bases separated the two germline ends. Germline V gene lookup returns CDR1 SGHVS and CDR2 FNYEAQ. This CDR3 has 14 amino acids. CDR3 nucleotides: TGTGCCAGCAGCTTAGATCTCGGGAATTCACCCCTCCACTTT. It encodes CASSLDLGNSPLHF.

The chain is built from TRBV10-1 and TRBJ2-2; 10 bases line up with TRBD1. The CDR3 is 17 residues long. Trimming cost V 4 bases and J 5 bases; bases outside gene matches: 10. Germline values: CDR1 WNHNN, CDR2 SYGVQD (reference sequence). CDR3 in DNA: TGCGCCAGCAGTGGGGCGAAAGGGACAGGGGCTACCGGGGAGCTGTTTTTT. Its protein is CASSGAKGTGATGELFF.

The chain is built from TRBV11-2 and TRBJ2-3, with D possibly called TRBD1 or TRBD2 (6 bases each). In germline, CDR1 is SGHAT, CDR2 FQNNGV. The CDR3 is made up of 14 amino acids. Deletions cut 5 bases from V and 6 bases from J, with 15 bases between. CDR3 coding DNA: TGTGCCAGCAGCCTCCTTGGGGGGCGGGATACGCAGTATTTT. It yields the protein CASSLLGGRDTQYF.

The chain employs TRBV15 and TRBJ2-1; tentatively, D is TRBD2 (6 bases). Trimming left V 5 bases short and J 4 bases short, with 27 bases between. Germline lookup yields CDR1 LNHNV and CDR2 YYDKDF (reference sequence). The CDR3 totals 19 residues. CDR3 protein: CATSPAPGRGGAQYNEQFF. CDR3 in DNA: TGTGCCACCAGCCCGGCCCCGGGTCGGGGCGGGGCTCAGTACAATGAGCAGTTCTTC.

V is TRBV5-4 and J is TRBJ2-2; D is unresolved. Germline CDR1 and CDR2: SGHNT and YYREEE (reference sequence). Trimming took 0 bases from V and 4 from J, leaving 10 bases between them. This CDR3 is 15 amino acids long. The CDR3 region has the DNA TGTGCCAGCAGCTTGGATCCCCCGGGCACCGGGGAGCTGTTTTTT. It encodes CASSLDPPGTGELFF.

The CDR3 loop is CASRKLGQNTGELFF. In DNA form, the CDR3 reads TGTGCCAGTAGGAAACTGGGACAGAACACCGGGGAGCTGTTTTTT. The rearrangement joins TRBV19 to TRBJ2-2, with a tentative D call TRBD1 (6 bases). Trimming stripped 6 bases from V and 1 base from J, with 12 bases between. CDR1 is LNHDA and CDR2 is SQIVND in the germline V gene (reference sequence). CDR3 length equals 15 residues.

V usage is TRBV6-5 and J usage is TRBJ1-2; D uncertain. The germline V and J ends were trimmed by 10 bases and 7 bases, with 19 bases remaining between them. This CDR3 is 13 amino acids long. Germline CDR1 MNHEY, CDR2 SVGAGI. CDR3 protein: CAISRAREAGYTF. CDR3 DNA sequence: TGTGCCATCTCACGGGCGCGGGAGGCTGGCTACACCTTC.

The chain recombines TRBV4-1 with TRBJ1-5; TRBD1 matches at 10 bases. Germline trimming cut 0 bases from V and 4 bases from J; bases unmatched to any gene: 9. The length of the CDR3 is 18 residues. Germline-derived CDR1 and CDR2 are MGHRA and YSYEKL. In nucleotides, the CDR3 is TGCGCCAGCAGCCAAGATCCCGGGACAGGGGTGGTTAATCAGCCCCAGCATTTT. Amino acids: CASSQDPGTGVVNQPQHF.

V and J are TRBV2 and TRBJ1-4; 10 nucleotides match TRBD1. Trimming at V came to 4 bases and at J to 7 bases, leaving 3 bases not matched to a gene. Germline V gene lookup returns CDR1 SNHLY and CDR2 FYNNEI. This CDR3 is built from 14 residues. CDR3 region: CASSARTGGEKLFF. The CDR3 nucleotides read TGTGCCAGCAGTGCCAGGACAGGGGGTGAAAAACTGTTTTTT.

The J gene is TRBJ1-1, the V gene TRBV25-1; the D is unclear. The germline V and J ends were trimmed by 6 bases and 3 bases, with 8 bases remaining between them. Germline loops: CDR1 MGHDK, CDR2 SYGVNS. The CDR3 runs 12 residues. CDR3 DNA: TGTGCCAGCAGAAGGACGGACACTGAAGCTTTCTTT. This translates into CASRRTDTEAFF.

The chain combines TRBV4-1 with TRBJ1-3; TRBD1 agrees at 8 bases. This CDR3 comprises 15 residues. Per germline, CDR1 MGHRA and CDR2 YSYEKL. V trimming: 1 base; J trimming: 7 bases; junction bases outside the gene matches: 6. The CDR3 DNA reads TGCGCCAGCAGCCAAGGAGGGGACAGGCTCAACACCATATATTTT. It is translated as CASSQGGDRLNTIYF.

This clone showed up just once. CDR3 bases: TGTGCCAGCAGAGAGGAACCGGTAGTGAATTCACCCCTCCACTTT. This codes for CASREEPVVNSPLHF. The gene calls are TRBV6-5 and TRBJ1-6; D is unresolved. The CDR3 has 15 amino acids. Germline CDR1 reads MNHEY; CDR2 reads SVGAGI. V was clipped by 6 bases and J by 7 bases, with 16 bases between them.

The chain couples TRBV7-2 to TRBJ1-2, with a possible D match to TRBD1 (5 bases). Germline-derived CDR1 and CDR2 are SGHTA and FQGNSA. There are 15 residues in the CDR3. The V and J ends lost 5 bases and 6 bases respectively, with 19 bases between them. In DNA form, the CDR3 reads TGTGCCAGCAGCCCCTTGGTCCCCGGGGGGGATGGCTACACCTTC. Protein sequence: CASSPLVPGGDGYTF.

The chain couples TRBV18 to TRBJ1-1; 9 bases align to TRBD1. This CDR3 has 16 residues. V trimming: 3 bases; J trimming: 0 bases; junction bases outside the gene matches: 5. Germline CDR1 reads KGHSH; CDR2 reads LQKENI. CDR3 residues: CASSPGTGSLNTEAFF. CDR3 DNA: TGTGCCAGCTCACCCGGGACAGGGTCTTTGAACACTGAAGCTTTCTTT.

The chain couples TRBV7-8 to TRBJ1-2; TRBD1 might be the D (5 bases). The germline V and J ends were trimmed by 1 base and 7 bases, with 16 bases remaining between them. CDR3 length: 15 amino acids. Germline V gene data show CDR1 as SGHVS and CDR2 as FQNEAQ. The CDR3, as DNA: TGTGCCAGCAGCTTAGAGGCGGGAAGGCAGGGTGGCTACACCTTC. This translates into CASSLEAGRQGGYTF.

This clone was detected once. The CDR3 protein is CASSWVGGETQYF. CDR3 coding DNA: TGTGCCAGCAGTTGGGTAGGGGGCGAGACCCAGTACTTC. J is TRBJ2-5 and V is TRBV6-5, with TRBD1 matching over 7 bases. Germline trimming cut 4 bases from V and 5 bases from J; bases unmatched to any gene: 4. The CDR3 has 13 residues. Germline CDR1 reads MNHEY; CDR2 reads SVGAGI.

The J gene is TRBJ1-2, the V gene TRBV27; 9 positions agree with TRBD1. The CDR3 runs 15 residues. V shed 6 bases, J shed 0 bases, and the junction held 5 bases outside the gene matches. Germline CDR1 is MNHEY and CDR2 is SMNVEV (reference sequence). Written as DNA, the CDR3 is TGTGCCAGCAGCTGGACAGGGGACCCTAACTATGGCTACACCTTC. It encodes CASSWTGDPNYGYTF.

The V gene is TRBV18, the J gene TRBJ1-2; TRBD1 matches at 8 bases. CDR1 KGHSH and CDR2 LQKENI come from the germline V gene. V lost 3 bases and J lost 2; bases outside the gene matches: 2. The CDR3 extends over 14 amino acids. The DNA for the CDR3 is TGTGCCAGCTCACCCGGGGACAGGAACTATGGCTACACCTTC. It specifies CASSPGDRNYGYTF.

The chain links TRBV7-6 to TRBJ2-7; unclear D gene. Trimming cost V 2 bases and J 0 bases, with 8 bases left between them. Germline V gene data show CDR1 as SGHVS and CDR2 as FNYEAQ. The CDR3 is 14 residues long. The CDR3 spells CASSLMSYSYEQYF. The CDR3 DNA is TGTGCCAGCAGCTTAATGTCTTACTCCTACGAGCAGTACTTC.